This T cell receptor beta chain derives from a study of T cells after posttransplantation cyclophosphamide. Here immunoSEQ multiplex PCR was the method, and the copy in TCRdb shows in-frame clones only, minus some. The data hold about 24,000 clones, with more than 75% observed a single time. The junction had 4 bases not matched to a gene; V was cut back by 4 bases and J by 3 bases. From germline, CDR1 is SGHRS and CDR2 YFSETQ. The CDR3 consists of 15 residues. The specimen sequenced was PBMCs. This chain joins TRBV5-1 and TRBJ2-3, with 11 bases fitting TRBD2. The TCR was taken from an older woman with a blood cancer, CMV-positive, and with a related stem cell donor. The CDR3 spells CASSRGLADTDTQYF. The CDR3 nucleotides read TGCGCCAGCAGCCGGGGACTAGCGGATACAGATACGCAGTATTTT. Full variable domain (remainder filled in from reference TRBV5-1 and TRBJ2-3): KAGVTQTPRYLIKTRGQQVTLSCSPISGHRSVSWYQQTPGQGLQFLFEYFSETQRNKGNFPGRFSGRQFSNSRSEMNVSTLELGDSALYLCASSRGLADTDTQYFGPGTRLTVL.